This record concerns one TCR beta chain sequence. This receptor's antigen is unknown. No base-level quality is on record; no much larger clone is a single base apart. This record belongs to a study of blood T cell repertoires in COVID-19 (dated by TCRdb to the early 2020s). With respect to the entire study: Collaborator samples came from the United States, Italy and Spain and covered acute and convalescent phases of COVID-19. The material from the prospective study consisted of cDNA or gDNA derived from T cells, B-cell-depleted T cells, or PBMCs. Subjects who had been exposed to COVID-19, were actively infected with it, or had recovered from it provided the deeply sampled blood TCRbeta repertoires that made up the dataset. The repertoires were made available in a free public database intended to serve as a resource for research on the immune response to SARS-CoV-2. The samples were drawn from the first 160 participants of the ongoing ImmuneRACE study and from some 1,300 subjects provided by 6 global collaborators. Sample metadata almost always included a de-identified subject ID, COVID-19 status, age in years and sex. Where available, HLA class I and class II types were taken from metadata supplied by the sample provider and were not determined by assay-based typing.

The germline V gene encodes CDR1 LGHNA and CDR2 YNFKEQ. Its CDR3 holds 14 amino acids, cysteine through phenylalanine. Only the CDR3 part of the read is kept: 42 bases, read in frame from the first base. Trimming costs V 1 base and J 4 bases, and their ends lie 10 bases apart. Each collaborating institution followed its own protocols to collect whole blood in K2EDTA tubes. For TCRbeta analysis, collaborators shipped samples in one of three forms: frozen whole blood, isolated PBMCs, or DNA extracted from either of those sample types. Study-wide findings and limitations: Clinical and demographic metadata were provided uncurated, with the amount varying by source and participant.

The immunoSEQ Assay, a bias-controlled multiplex PCR, was used to amplify TCRbeta CDR3 regions from genomic DNA. Regarding the original processing steps: Within the assay, amplification of reference gene primers was used to estimate how many nucleated cells each sample contained. To quantify the absolute abundance of each unique TCRbeta CDR3 rearrangement, sequence reads were collapsed and filtered. For each sample, productive Simpson clonality was calculated as the square root of Simpson's diversity index across productive rearrangements. TCRdb retrieved this table from immuneACCESS and kept in-frame rearrangements only. Not all clones are present; in checked studies, unresolved V genes account for under half, and no reason is known for the remainder. That table supplies the V and J calls and clone size; D and trimming were determined from the DNA. Within this sample are tens of thousands of clones, with around 87% of them counted one time only. Jointly, the top ten make up 40% to 50% of the sample.

Specimen: peripheral blood. The chain is made from TRBV4-2 and TRBJ2-5; the best D guess is TRBD2, with 5 bases matching. This TCR was sampled from a human donor in a cohort sampled during active COVID-19. The CDR3 here reads CASSQAGNGETQYF. The nucleotide sequence is given as TGTGCCAGCAGCCAAGCCGGGAATGGAGAGACCCAGTACTTC.